The clone carrying this T cell receptor beta chain was seen a few times. Its matching antigen is unknown. Germline CDR1 and CDR2: SGHRS and YFSETQ. CDR3 length equals 14 residues. V gave up 2 bases and J gave up 6 bases, with 11 bases separating them. The sample is drawn from a study of response to subunit inactivated influenza vaccine. Study-level points and caveats: It was suggested by the authors that few new T cells are recruited by each seasonal influenza vaccination.

TCRdb fed the RT-PCR reads into MiXCR, producing one record per CDR3 protein. Of just under 250,000 distinct CDR3 sequences listed, 10% to 15% are singletons. This receptor was taken from a man between 50 and 59 years old who received an inactivated influenza vaccine. The specimen comprised non-naive T cells sorted from PBMCs, sampled around 14 days before vaccination. V is TRBV5-1 and J is TRBJ2-2; D is unresolved. The CDR3 DNA sequence: TGCGCCAGCAGCTTCTCCCAACAGTCCGGGGAGCTGTTTTTT. Encoded protein: CASSFSQQSGELFF. The full variable domain, with the rest looked up from reference TRBV5-1 and TRBJ2-2, is KAGVTQTPRYLIKTRGQQVTLSCSPISGHRSVSWYQQTPGQGLQFLFEYFSETQRNKGNFPGRFSGRQFSNSRSEMNVSTLELGDSALYLCASSFSQQSGELFFGEGSRLTVL.